This T cell receptor (beta chain) was retrieved from a study of blood T cell repertoires in COVID-19. Germline V gene sequence: CDR1 MNHEY, CDR2 SMNVEV (reference sequence). V was clipped by 5 bases and J by 10 bases; unmatched bases: 11. The CDR3 runs to 15 residues. Authors' processing steps: Estimated nucleated cell counts came from reference gene primer amplification. The repertoire was sequenced with immunoSEQ multiplex PCR; TCRdb's copy has only in-frame clones and lacks some. From that table come the V and J calls and clone size; the DNA was used to work out D and trimming. This table has some 140,000 clones, approximately 84% appearing once.

The rearrangement joins TRBV27 to TRBJ1-4; 9 nucleotides line up with TRBD1. Sequencing input: peripheral blood. The TCR was taken from a human donor in a cohort sampled during active COVID-19. The CDR3 DNA reads as TGTGCCAGCAGTGGGACCGGGACAGGGAGGGGAAAACTGTTTTTT. It encodes CASSGTGTGRGKLFF.